This entry concerns a single TCR beta chain. Its specificity is unknown. The CDR3 is made up of 13 amino acids. V lost 1 base and J lost 4, with 8 bases in between. Germline V gene sequence: CDR1 DFQATT, CDR2 SNEGSKA (reference sequence). By quantitative 5'-RACE with molecular barcodes, the TCR beta libraries were made. TCRdb reanalysed the 5' RACE reads using MiXCR and keeps one entry per CDR3 protein. The sample lists some 270,000 distinct CDR3 sequences, 32% occurring once. This sample was taken from a study of CD8 T cells in ankylosing spondylitis. Notes on the study in general: The authors reported significant enrichment of disease-linked clones in matched ankylosing spondylitis synovial fluid. Blood of patients with ankylosing spondylitis appeared to be characterized by a TCR beta motif of about eight highly homologous variants.

V usage is TRBV20-1 and J usage is TRBJ1-5; D remains ambiguous. Sequencing used blood, either unsorted or a sorted T cell fraction (not recorded which). The sequence was collected from a male donor with ankylosing spondylitis or in good health (not recorded which). CDR3 region: CSARVKENQPQHF. CDR3 in DNA: TGCAGTGCTAGAGTGAAGGAGAATCAGCCCCAGCATTTT.